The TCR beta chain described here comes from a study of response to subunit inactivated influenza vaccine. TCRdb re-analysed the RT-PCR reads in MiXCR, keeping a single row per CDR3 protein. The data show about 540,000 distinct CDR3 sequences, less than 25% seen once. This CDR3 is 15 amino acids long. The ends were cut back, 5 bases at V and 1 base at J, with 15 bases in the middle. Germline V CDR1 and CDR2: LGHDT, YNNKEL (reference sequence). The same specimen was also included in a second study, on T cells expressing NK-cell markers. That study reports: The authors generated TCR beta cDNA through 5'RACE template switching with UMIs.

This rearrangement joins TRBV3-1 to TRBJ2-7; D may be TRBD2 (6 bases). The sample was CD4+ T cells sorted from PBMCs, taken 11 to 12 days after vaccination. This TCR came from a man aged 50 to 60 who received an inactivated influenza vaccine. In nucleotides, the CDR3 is TGTGCCAGCAGCTTCTCCCCGGCGGGGTCCTACGAGCAGTACTTC. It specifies CASSFSPAGSYEQYF.